Listed here are 23 T cell receptor beta chains from one sample, sequenced in a study of T cell changes during pregnancy in multiple sclerosis. The protocol was immunoSEQ multiplex PCR, while the TCRdb copy is restricted to in-frame clones and leaves out a portion. The table has approximately 97,000 clones, about nine tenths seen once. This material consisted of peripheral blood, taken in the second trimester of pregnancy. Source of these receptors: a female donor in good health, enrolled as a control in a pregnancy study.

V gene TRBV27 combines with J gene TRBJ1-1, with no clear D. Germline loops: CDR1 MNHEY, CDR2 SMNVEV (reference sequence). The CDR3 contains 14 residues. Trimming took off 3 bases at V and 1 base at J, with 9 bases between the two ends. CDR3 coding DNA: TGTGCCAGCAGTTTCTCCTCGGGGAACACTGAAGCTTTCTTT. It encodes CASSFSSGNTEAFF.

J is TRBJ1-5 and V is TRBV28; 12 nucleotides align to TRBD1. The V gene's germline CDR1 is MDHEN and CDR2 SYDVKM. CDR3 length equals 14 residues. Germline trimming cut 6 bases from V and 9 bases from J; bases unmatched to any gene: 6. The CDR3: CASSQGQGALPQHF. The CDR3 DNA is TGTGCCAGCAGCCAGGGACAGGGGGCGTTGCCCCAGCATTTT.

The chain uses TRBV6-5 and TRBJ1-3; the D is unclear. Trimming stripped 0 bases from V and 2 bases from J, with 8 bases between. Germline CDR1 reads MNHEY; CDR2 reads SVGAGI. CDR3 length: 15 residues. CDR3 DNA: TGTGCCAGCAGTTACTCTGAGTTGGCTGGAAACACCATATATTTT. This encodes CASSYSELAGNTIYF.

The genes are TRBV25-1 and TRBJ2-4, with TRBD1 identical over 7 bases. The germline V gene encodes CDR1 MGHDK and CDR2 SYGVNS. The CDR3 loop spans 14 amino acids. V lost 1 base to trimming and J lost 7 bases; unmatched junction nucleotides: 4. In DNA, the CDR3 is TGTGCCAGCAGTGAATTTGACAGGGACAACATTCAGTACTTC. Its translation is CASSEFDRDNIQYF.

The V and J genes are TRBV28 and TRBJ1-5; 7 nucleotides agree with TRBD1. J gave up 5 bases and V 6 bases, and 10 bases lay outside the gene matches. Germline V gene data show CDR1 as MDHEN and CDR2 as SYDVKM. This CDR3 contains 15 residues. The CDR3 region is CASRGSRGSDQPQHF. CDR3 DNA: TGTGCCAGCAGAGGAAGCAGGGGGTCCGATCAGCCCCAGCATTTT.

This chain links TRBV7-2 with TRBJ1-5, with 9 bases fitting TRBD1. The J segment lost 2 bases and the V segment lost 5 bases, leaving 1 base of the junction unmatched. The length of the CDR3 is 14 residues. Germline lookup yields CDR1 SGHTA and CDR2 FQGNSA. The CDR3 DNA follows: TGTGCCAGCAGCCGACAGGGGGGCAATCAGCCCCAGCATTTT. Translated, it gives CASSRQGGNQPQHF.

The chain couples TRBV7-9 to TRBJ1-2; D is ambiguous. The CDR3 extends over 12 amino acids. V was cut by 0 bases and J by 8 bases, with 7 bases left in between. Germline V gives CDR1 SEHNR, CDR2 FQNEAQ (reference sequence). CDR3 DNA: TGTGCCAGCAGCTTAGCGGTGGAGGGCTACACCTTC. The encoded protein is CASSLAVEGYTF.

This clone showed up just a few times. This chain uses TRBV19 with TRBJ2-7, with TRBD2 matching 8 bases. J was trimmed by 5 bases and V by 6 bases; bases with no gene match: 12. The CDR3 is 15 residues long. Germline CDR1 LNHDA, CDR2 SQIVND (reference sequence). The CDR3 nucleotides read TGTGCCAGTAGCCCGGGGGGGGGTCGGGCCGACGAGCAGTACTTC. Translation: CASSPGGGRADEQYF. Full variable domain (remainder filled in from reference TRBV19 and TRBJ2-7): DGGITQSPKYLFRKEGQNVTLSCEQNLNHDAMYWYRQDPGQGLRLIYYSQIVNDFQKGDIAEGYSVSREKKESFPLTVTSAQKNPTAFYLCASSPGGGRADEQYFGPGTRLTVT.

CDR3 in DNA: TGTGCCAGCAGCTTAGGGACAGCCTGGGGGTACGAGCAGTACTTC. Translated, it gives CASSLGTAWGYEQYF. The genes are TRBV7-9 and TRBJ2-7; D is possibly TRBD1 (6 bases). The germline V gene has CDR1 SEHNR and CDR2 FQNEAQ (reference sequence). V was shortened by 1 base and J by 4 bases, with 14 bases between the two germline ends. This CDR3 is 15 amino acids long.

The rearrangement joins TRBV4-1 to TRBJ1-1, with unresolved D. Per the germline V gene, CDR1 is MGHRA and CDR2 is YSYEKL. The CDR3 has 15 amino acids. The V end lost 1 base, the J end lost 1 base, and 10 bases lay between the germline ends. CDR3 DNA sequence: TGCGCCAGCAGCCAAGTGTCAGAAAAGAACACTGAAGCTTTCTTT. Protein: CASSQVSEKNTEAFF.

This sequence joins TRBV6-5 and TRBJ2-7, with a possible D match to TRBD1 (5 bases). Germline loops: CDR1 MNHEY, CDR2 SVGAGI. The CDR3 contains 14 residues. With 0 bases removed from V and 3 bases from J, the gap between germline ends came to 9 bases. The CDR3 DNA is TGTGCCAGCAGTTACTCGACAGCTCTCTACGAGCAGTACTTC. Residues: CASSYSTALYEQYF.

V is TRBV7-9 and J is TRBJ1-6; the D gene is possibly TRBD1 (6 bases). Germline loops: CDR1 SEHNR, CDR2 FQNEAQ (reference sequence). V was cut by 5 bases and J by 9 bases, with 17 bases left in between. The CDR3 loop spans 15 amino acids. CDR3 region: CASSVERQASSPLHF. The DNA for the CDR3 is TGTGCCAGCAGCGTGGAGCGACAGGCCAGTTCACCCCTCCACTTT.

This chain joins TRBV11-3 and TRBJ2-2, with D uncertain. The germline V gene has CDR1 SGHNT and CDR2 YENEEA. V dropped 2 bases and J dropped 4 bases, with 5 bases sitting between them. The CDR3 runs 13 residues. The CDR3 DNA reads TGTGCCAGCAGCTTATCCTTCACCGGGGAGCTGTTTTTT. Encoded protein: CASSLSFTGELFF.

This clone was recorded only once. V is TRBV19 and J is TRBJ1-5, with D uncertain. Trimming pared 6 bases from V and 0 bases from J, leaving 12 bases between. The CDR3 is made up of 15 amino acids. Per germline, CDR1 LNHDA and CDR2 SQIVND (reference sequence). This CDR3 reads CASSSRGYSNQPQHF. Written as DNA, the CDR3 is TGTGCCAGTAGCTCCCGGGGATATAGCAATCAGCCCCAGCATTTT.

CDR3 DNA: TGTGCCTGGAGTGTTGCTAGCGATAGTGACATTCAGTACTTC. This translates into CAWSVASDSDIQYF. The gene calls are TRBV30 and TRBJ2-4, with TRBD2 as a possible D gene (6 bases). CDR3 length equals 14 residues. V lost 0 bases to trimming and J lost 8 bases, with 14 bases between them. Germline CDR1 is GTSNPN and CDR2 is SVGIG (reference sequence).

The chain links TRBV15 to TRBJ2-7; 7 nucleotides match TRBD1. This CDR3 has 14 residues. Germline V gives CDR1 LNHNV, CDR2 YYDKDF (reference sequence). The V segment lost 1 base and the J segment 1 base; nucleotides outside the gene matches: 1. CDR3: CATSRGDSSYEQYF. Written as DNA, the CDR3 is TGTGCCACCAGCAGAGGGGACAGTTCCTACGAGCAGTACTTC.

V usage is TRBV10-3 and J usage is TRBJ2-4, with D perhaps TRBD2 (5 bases). The CDR3 extends over 15 amino acids. Germline V gives CDR1 ENHRY, CDR2 SYGVKD. V lost 5 bases and J 7 bases, leaving 18 bases between the germline ends. In DNA, the CDR3 is TGTGCCATCAGTCCCTCTCCCGCCCTAGCCAACATTCAGTACTTC. Amino acids: CAISPSPALANIQYF.

CDR3 residues: CASSYGTSGTYTQYF. The CDR3 nucleotides read TGTGCCAGCAGTTACGGGACTAGCGGGACCTATACGCAGTATTTT. The chain employs TRBV6-5 and TRBJ2-3; 13 bases align to TRBD2. This CDR3 is built from 15 residues. CDR1 and CDR2 (germline): MNHEY, SVGAGI. V shed 2 bases and J 7 bases; nucleotides not matched to a gene: 3.

The chain joins TRBV18 to TRBJ1-5, with 10 nucleotides matching TRBD1. The CDR3 extends over 16 amino acids. The germline V gene encodes CDR1 KGHSH and CDR2 LQKENI. The ends lost 4 bases at V and 4 bases at J; junction bases unmatched: 7. Here the CDR3 reads CASSRTRDRGNQPQHF. The CDR3 coding sequence is TGTGCCAGCTCACGAACCCGGGACAGGGGTAATCAGCCCCAGCATTTT.

The CDR3, as DNA: TGTGCCACTCGCCAGGGTGAAGGGACTGAAGCTTTCTTT. Protein: CATRQGEGTEAFF. The chain links TRBV19 to TRBJ1-1; D might be TRBD1 (5 bases). Germline-derived CDR1 and CDR2 are LNHDA and SQIVND (reference sequence). This CDR3 region has 13 residues. The germline V and J ends were trimmed by 10 bases and 5 bases, with 17 bases remaining between them.

The rearrangement links TRBV2 to TRBJ1-5; maybe TRBD1 (5 bases). V was cut by 6 bases and J by 6 bases, with 6 bases left in between. Germline V lookup: CDR1 SNHLY, CDR2 FYNNEI. This CDR3 contains 11 residues. The CDR3 DNA follows: TGTGCCAGCAGAGACAGTCAGCCCCAGCATTTT. This gives the protein CASRDSQPQHF.

This clone has only one observation. The rearrangement joins TRBV7-2 to TRBJ2-7; D not certain. Germline loops: CDR1 SGHTA, CDR2 FQGNSA. The germline V and J ends were trimmed by 0 bases and 5 bases, with 8 bases remaining between them. The CDR3 is 13 residues long. CDR3 in amino acids: CASSLAVRDEQYF. The CDR3 nucleotides are TGTGCCAGCAGCTTAGCGGTGCGCGACGAGCAGTACTTC.

The genes are TRBV4-1 and TRBJ1-1; tentatively, D is TRBD1 (6 bases). V gave up 4 bases and J gave up 4 bases, with 16 bases separating them. Germline assignment: CDR1 MGHRA and CDR2 YSYEKL. The CDR3 length is 15 residues. This CDR3 is CASSPDQGSGTEAFF. The CDR3 DNA reads as TGCGCCAGCAGCCCAGACCAGGGGTCCGGCACTGAAGCTTTCTTT.